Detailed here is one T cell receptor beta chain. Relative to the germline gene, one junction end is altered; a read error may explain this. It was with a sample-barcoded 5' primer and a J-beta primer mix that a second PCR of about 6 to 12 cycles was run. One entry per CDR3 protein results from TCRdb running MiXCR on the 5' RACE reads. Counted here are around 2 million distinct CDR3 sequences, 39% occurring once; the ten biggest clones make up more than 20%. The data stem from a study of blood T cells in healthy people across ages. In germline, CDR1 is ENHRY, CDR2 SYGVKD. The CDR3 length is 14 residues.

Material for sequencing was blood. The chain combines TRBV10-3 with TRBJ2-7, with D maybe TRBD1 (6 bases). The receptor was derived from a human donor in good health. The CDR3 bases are TGCGCCATCAGGGGACCCATGTCTACCTACGAGCAGTACTTC. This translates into CAIRGPMSTYEQYF.